This TCR beta chain comes out of a study of blood T cell repertoires in COVID-19. Looking at the study overall: The United States, Italy and Spain supplied acute and convalescent COVID-19 samples. In each case, the material was cDNA or gDNA derived from T cells, B-cell-depleted T cells, or PBMCs.

V lost 2 bases and J lost 4, with 8 bases in between. Germline V gene sequence: CDR1 LGHNA, CDR2 YSLEER. This CDR3 has 13 amino acids. Original analysis: From reference gene primer amplification, estimates of nucleated cell counts were derived. Using immunoSEQ multiplex PCR, the repertoire was profiled, and TCRdb retains in-frame clones only, with some absent. V and J calls and clone size are copied from that table; D and trimming were computed from the DNA. The sample holds about 230,000 clones; roughly 80% are singletons and the top ten take 4.4%. The chain couples TRBV4-3 to TRBJ1-2, with D perhaps TRBD1 (5 bases). The sequenced sample was peripheral blood. This TCR was recovered from a man aged 50-59 years with active or convalescent COVID-19. The chain's CDR3 is CASSQTGLYGYTF. The CDR3 DNA sequence: TGCGCCAGCAGCCAAACAGGCCTCTATGGCTACACCTTC.